The clone carrying this T cell receptor beta chain was seen only a few times. What it binds is not known. The sample belongs to a study of beta chain features in type 1 diabetes. Study-wide results and limits: Shortening of TCRB CDR3s, moderate but significant, appeared in all four CD4+ subsets of Type 1 diabetes patients. Equally in patients and controls, shorter templates might have been favored by PCR.

Isolation of CD4+ naive, central memory, regulatory and stem cell-like memory cells was achieved by sorting via CD45RO/CCR7/CD25/CD127/CD95/CD27. Per the germline V gene, CDR1 is SGHRS and CDR2 is YFSETQ. Between the trimmed V and J ends, which lost 1 base and 5 bases, there was a span of 10 bases. This CDR3 region has 13 residues. Of the isolated RNA, all was reverse transcribed, and so the sequenced material was expressed TCRB transcripts. Average reads for naive, central memory and regulatory T cell samples were about 3.57 million. Assay: immunoSEQ multiplex PCR; the TCRdb copy retains only in-frame clones and omits some. The table records 100,000 to 150,000 clones, approximately 10% of them present only once.

This sequence was found in a man aged 30-40 years with type 1 diabetes. The V and J genes are TRBV5-1 and TRBJ2-7, with D possibly matching TRBD1 (6 bases). The sequenced sample consisted of central memory CD4+ T cells from blood. The CDR3 is CASSLQGINEQYF. CDR3 sequence (DNA): TGCGCCAGCAGCTTGCAGGGGATCAACGAGCAGTACTTC.